Presented here are 20 T cell receptor beta chains from one specimen sequenced in a study of vaccination effects on CD4 cells after COVID-19. Their recognized antigens are unknown. With the ViraFEST assay, the study expanded antigen-specific CD4+ T cells using viral peptide pools, then sequenced them. Having been cultured for less than 12 days, the cells underwent CD4+ T cell isolation. Infection dated between March and December 2020, before the Alpha, Beta and Delta variants reached the United States. Using immunoSEQ multiplex PCR, the repertoire was profiled, and TCRdb retains in-frame clones only, with some absent. The repertoire holds fewer than 90,000 clones, around 72% seen once, with 5% in the top ten. The source was CD4+ T cells from PBMCs cultured with HIV peptides, collected before COVID-19 vaccination. Subset specified: HIV-1 Nef peptide pool negative control/reference culture. The receptor set was obtained from a human donor who had a prior SARS-CoV-2 infection.

The rearrangement links TRBV5-1 to TRBJ1-3; TRBD1 matches 7 bases. This CDR3 comprises 13 residues. Germline V gene lookup returns CDR1 SGHRS and CDR2 YFSETQ. Losses at the gene ends were 5 bases for V and 6 bases for J; bases not matched to a gene: 5. The CDR3 DNA reads TGCGCCAGCAGTTTAGGGGGCACAAACACCATATATTTT. It codes for CASSLGGTNTIYF.

V is TRBV30 and J is TRBJ1-5, with 8 bases that match TRBD1. V lost 2 bases and J lost 5; bases outside the gene matches: 8. The length of the CDR3 is 15 residues. Germline CDR1 reads GTSNPN; CDR2 reads SVGIG (reference sequence). The CDR3 bases are TGTGCCTGGAGTCGAGAAGCAGGGGGCTATCAGCCCCAGCATTTT. As protein: CAWSREAGGYQPQHF.

V is TRBV7-2 and J is TRBJ2-6, with D uncertain. From germline, CDR1 is SGHTA and CDR2 FQGNSA. This CDR3 is built from 19 residues. The V end lost 5 bases, the J end lost 0 bases, and 20 bases lay between the germline ends. CDR3 sequence (DNA): TGTGCCAGCAGCCTGGATTCGTTTACCATCCTCTCTGGGGCCAACGTCCTGACTTTC. The encoded protein is CASSLDSFTILSGANVLTF.

This chain joins TRBV19 and TRBJ2-3; weak D call: TRBD2 (7 bases). This CDR3 has 18 residues. Germline values: CDR1 LNHDA, CDR2 SQIVND (reference sequence). Trimming shortened V by 0 bases and J by 2 bases, and 18 bases separated the two germline ends. CDR3 amino acids: CASSIEGVEGGYTDTQYF. The CDR3 DNA follows: TGTGCCAGTAGTATAGAGGGGGTCGAGGGGGGGTACACAGATACGCAGTATTTT.

The CDR3 region is CASSPSWGQDRGLSTIYF. CDR3 in DNA: TGTGCCAGCAGCCCCTCCTGGGGGCAGGACAGAGGTTTAAGCACCATATATTTT. V usage is TRBV7-2 and J usage is TRBJ1-3, with D possibly being TRBD1 (6 bases). This CDR3 contains 18 residues. Between the trimmed V and J ends, which lost 5 bases and 9 bases, there was a span of 29 bases. The V gene's germline CDR1 is SGHTA and CDR2 FQGNSA.

The CDR3 bases are TGTGCCAGCAGCCAAGCTGTGTCTAGCGGAACCCTCACAGATACGCAGTATTTT. It is translated as CASSQAVSSGTLTDTQYF. This chain connects TRBV4-2 to TRBJ2-3, with 7 bases that match TRBD2. CDR1 is LGHNA and CDR2 is YNFKEQ in the germline V gene. The CDR3 has 18 amino acids. After removal of 1 base from V and 2 bases from J, the junction contained 12 bases not matched to a gene.

V usage is TRBV6-5 and J usage is TRBJ2-7; 7 bases fit TRBD2. CDR3 length equals 15 residues. Germline loops: CDR1 MNHEY, CDR2 SVGAGI. V shed 4 bases and J 0 bases; nucleotides not matched to a gene: 6. CDR3 nucleotide sequence: TGTGCCAGCAGTTCAGGCGGGGGATACTCCTACGAGCAGTACTTC. It encodes CASSSGGGYSYEQYF.

The chain recombines TRBV6-5 with TRBJ1-1; possible D gene TRBD1, 5 bases. The germline gives CDR1 MNHEY, CDR2 SVGAGI. Trimming cost V 7 bases and J 8 bases, with 11 bases left between them. CDR3 size: 11 residues. CDR3 sequence (DNA): TGTGCCAGCAACCATGAGGGGGAAGCTTTCTTT. Translated: CASNHEGEAFF.

This chain links TRBV5-8 with TRBJ2-3; D not resolved. The V end was cut by 0 bases, the J end by 1 base, with 12 bases between. Germline CDR1 is SGHTS and CDR2 is YDEGEE. The CDR3 extends over 16 amino acids. The CDR3 reads CASSLVAKSGTDTQYF. The CDR3 DNA reads as TGTGCCAGCAGCTTGGTAGCTAAGAGTGGCACAGATACGCAGTATTTT.

The gene calls are TRBV20-1 and TRBJ2-5, with 9 bases identical to TRBD2. This CDR3 is 17 amino acids long. The germline V gene has CDR1 DFQATT and CDR2 SNEGSKA (reference sequence). With 3 bases clipped from V and 2 bases from J, the junction kept 13 bases outside the gene matches. The CDR3 DNA sequence: TGCAGTGCTAGTGGCGGGGGGGCCGTCGGAGGGCAAGAGACCCAGTACTTC. This translates into CSASGGGAVGGQETQYF.

The gene calls are TRBV2 and TRBJ1-4, with a tentative D call TRBD1 (6 bases). Germline CDR1 SNHLY, CDR2 FYNNEI. The CDR3 spans 17 residues. The V gene lost 3 bases and the J gene lost 5 bases, with 19 bases spanning the gap. The CDR3 is CASSDDGRQVVNEKLFF. The CDR3 DNA reads as TGTGCCAGCAGTGACGACGGCCGACAGGTTGTCAATGAAAAACTGTTTTTT.

J is TRBJ2-2 and V is TRBV18, with 9 bases identical to TRBD2. After removal of 0 bases from V and 4 bases from J, the junction contained 6 bases not matched to a gene. The CDR3 consists of 17 residues. The germline gives CDR1 KGHSH, CDR2 LQKENI. The CDR3 nucleotides are TGTGCCAGCTCACCACCGTCTCAGCGGGGGGCCACCGGGGAGCTGTTTTTT. This translates into CASSPPSQRGATGELFF.

This chain joins TRBV7-8 and TRBJ2-3; 15 positions match TRBD2. The CDR3 totals 16 residues. Germline CDR1 reads SGHVS; CDR2 reads FQNEAQ. Trimming took 5 bases from V and 5 from J; bases not matched to a gene: 5. The CDR3 here is CASSLGLAGGRDTQYF. CDR3 bases: TGTGCCAGCAGCCTGGGACTAGCGGGAGGTAGAGATACGCAGTATTTT.

The chain employs TRBV2 and TRBJ2-7; D tentatively reads TRBD1 or TRBD2 (5 bases each). CDR1 SNHLY and CDR2 FYNNEI come from the germline V gene. Between the trimmed V and J ends, which lost 3 bases and 0 bases, there was a span of 9 bases. The CDR3 is 14 amino acids. The CDR3 DNA reads TGTGCCAGCAGTGACCAGGGAGTCTCCTACGAGCAGTACTTC. This codes for CASSDQGVSYEQYF.

This clone was detected only a few times. J is TRBJ1-2 and V is TRBV6-5; no clear D. With 2 bases removed from V and 1 base from J, the gap between germline ends came to 8 bases. Germline CDR1 is MNHEY and CDR2 is SVGAGI. CDR3 size: 14 residues. The CDR3 DNA is TGTGCCAGCAGTTACGACGGCCATAACTATGGCTACACCTTC. Protein: CASSYDGHNYGYTF.

The J gene is TRBJ2-7, the V gene TRBV6-5; D is unresolved. V was cut by 10 bases and J by 0 bases, with 10 bases left in between. The germline CDR1 and CDR2 sequences are MNHEY and SVGAGI. The CDR3 runs 12 residues. The CDR3 here is CATRGPSYEQYF. CDR3 sequence (DNA): TGTGCCACCCGTGGGCCCTCCTACGAGCAGTACTTC.

This chain links TRBV5-1 with TRBJ2-1; no clear D gene. V was clipped by 6 bases and J by 4 bases, with 11 bases between them. Germline V gives CDR1 SGHRS, CDR2 YFSETQ. This CDR3 region has 13 residues. CDR3: CASNIDTYNEQFF. The CDR3 nucleotides read TGCGCCAGCAATATCGACACGTACAATGAGCAGTTCTTC.

The genes are TRBV24-1 and TRBJ2-5; tentative D call: TRBD2 (5 bases). The germline V gene has CDR1 KGHDR and CDR2 SFDVKD. The CDR3 consists of 11 residues. The germline V and J ends were trimmed by 5 bases and 7 bases, with 7 bases remaining between them. CDR3 nucleotides: TGTGCCACCAGTGGGGCGGGGACCCAGTACTTC. This encodes CATSGAGTQYF.

The genes are TRBV10-3 and TRBJ2-3; 7 bases line up with TRBD1. Trimming cost V 1 base and J 2 bases; bases outside gene matches: 3. The CDR3 covers 15 residues. In germline, CDR1 is ENHRY, CDR2 SYGVKD. CDR3 amino acids: CAISEWDRSTDTQYF. CDR3 DNA sequence: TGTGCCATCAGTGAGTGGGACAGATCCACAGATACGCAGTATTTT.

This rearrangement joins TRBV10-1 to TRBJ2-3, with D hard to call. The CDR3 loop spans 16 amino acids. Germline CDR1 WNHNN, CDR2 SYGVQD (reference sequence). Trimming left V 7 bases short and J 3 bases short, with 20 bases between. CDR3 amino acids: CASNSQARRRTDTQYF. DNA for the CDR3: TGCGCCAGCAACTCCCAAGCGCGGAGACGTACAGATACGCAGTATTTT.